This paragraph reports one T cell receptor beta chain. This entry comes from a study of T-cell memory formation after mild COVID-19. MiXCR, run by TCRdb on the 5' RACE reads, gives a single entry per CDR3 protein. The data hold 530,000 or so distinct CDR3 sequences, with approximately 15% observed a single time. V shed 4 bases and J 7 bases; nucleotides not matched to a gene: 8. The CDR3 is made up of 15 amino acids. Per the germline V gene, CDR1 is KGHDR and CDR2 is SFDVKD. The TCR originated in an adult woman who had mild COVID-19 (a few samples of this study predate the infection). Cell type and time point are not known. V and J are TRBV24-1 and TRBJ1-2, with 10 bases matching TRBD1. Material for sequencing was PBMCs or a T cell subset sorted from them (not recorded which). CDR3 nucleotides: TGTGCCACCAGTGAGACGACGACAGGGGGCATTGGCTACACCTTC. It translates to CATSETTTGGIGYTF.